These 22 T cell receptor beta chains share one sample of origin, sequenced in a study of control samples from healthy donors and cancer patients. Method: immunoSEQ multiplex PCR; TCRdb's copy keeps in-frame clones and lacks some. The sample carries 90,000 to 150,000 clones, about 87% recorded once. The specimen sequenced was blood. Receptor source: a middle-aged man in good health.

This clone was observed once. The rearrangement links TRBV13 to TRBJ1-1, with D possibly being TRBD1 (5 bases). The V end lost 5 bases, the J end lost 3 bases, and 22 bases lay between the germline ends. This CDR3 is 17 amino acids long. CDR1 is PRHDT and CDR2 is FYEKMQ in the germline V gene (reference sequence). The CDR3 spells CASSLLTTVQSYTEAFF. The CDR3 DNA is TGTGCCAGCAGCCTCCTCACGACAGTCCAAAGCTACACTGAAGCTTTCTTT.

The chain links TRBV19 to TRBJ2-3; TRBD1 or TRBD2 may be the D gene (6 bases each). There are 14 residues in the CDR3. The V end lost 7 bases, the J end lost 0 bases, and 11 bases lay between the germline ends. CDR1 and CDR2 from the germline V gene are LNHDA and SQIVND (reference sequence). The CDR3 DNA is TGTGCCAGTACGAGGGGGGCAAGCACAGATACGCAGTATTTT. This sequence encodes CASTRGASTDTQYF.

CDR3 DNA sequence: TGCGCCAGCAGCCAAGGACAGGCAGCCTCTAGCACAGATACGCAGTATTTT. This codes for CASSQGQAASSTDTQYF. The rearrangement uses TRBV5-1 and TRBJ2-3; TRBD1 matches 7 bases. The CDR3 runs to 17 residues. Germline V lookup: CDR1 SGHRS, CDR2 YFSETQ. The trim removed 4 bases at V and 0 bases at J, leaving 11 bases unmatched. Complete variable domain (other parts from reference TRBV5-1 and TRBJ2-3): KAGVTQTPRYLIKTRGQQVTLSCSPISGHRSVSWYQQTPGQGLQFLFEYFSETQRNKGNFPGRFSGRQFSNSRSEMNVSTLELGDSALYLCASSQGQAASSTDTQYFGPGTRLTVL.

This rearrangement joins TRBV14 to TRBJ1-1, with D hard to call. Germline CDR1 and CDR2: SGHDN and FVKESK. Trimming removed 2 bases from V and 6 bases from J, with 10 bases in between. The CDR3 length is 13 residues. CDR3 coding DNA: TGTGCCAGCAGCCAATCTCGGGAGCCTGAAGCTTTCTTT. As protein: CASSQSREPEAFF.

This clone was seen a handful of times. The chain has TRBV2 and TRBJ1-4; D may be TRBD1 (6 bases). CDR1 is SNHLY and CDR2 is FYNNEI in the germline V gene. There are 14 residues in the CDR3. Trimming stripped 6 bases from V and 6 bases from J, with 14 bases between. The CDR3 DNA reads TGTGCCAGCAGCATACAGGGAGGGGATGAAAAACTGTTTTTT. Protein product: CASSIQGGDEKLFF.

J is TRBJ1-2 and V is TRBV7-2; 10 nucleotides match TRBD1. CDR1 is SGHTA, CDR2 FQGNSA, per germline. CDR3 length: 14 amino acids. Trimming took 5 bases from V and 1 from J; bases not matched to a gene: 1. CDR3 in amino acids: CASSRDRGNYGYTF. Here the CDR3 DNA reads TGTGCCAGCAGCCGGGACAGGGGTAACTATGGCTACACCTTC.

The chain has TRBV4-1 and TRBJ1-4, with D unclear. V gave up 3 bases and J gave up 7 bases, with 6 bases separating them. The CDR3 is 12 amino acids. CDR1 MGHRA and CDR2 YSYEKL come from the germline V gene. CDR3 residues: CASSHTVEKLFF. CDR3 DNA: TGCGCCAGCAGCCATACGGTTGAAAAACTGTTTTTT.

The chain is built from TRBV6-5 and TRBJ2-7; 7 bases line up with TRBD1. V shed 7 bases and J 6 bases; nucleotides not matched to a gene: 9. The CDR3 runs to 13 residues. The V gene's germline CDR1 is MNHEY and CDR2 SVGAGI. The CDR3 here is CASTRGQFPEQYF. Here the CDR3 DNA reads TGTGCCAGCACCCGGGGACAGTTCCCCGAGCAGTACTTC.

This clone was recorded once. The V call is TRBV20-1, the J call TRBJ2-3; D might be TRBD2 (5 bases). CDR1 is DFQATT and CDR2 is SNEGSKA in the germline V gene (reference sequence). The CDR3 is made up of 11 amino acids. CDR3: CRLDRGDTQYF. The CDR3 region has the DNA TGCAGACTGGATCGGGGTGATACGCAGTATTTT.

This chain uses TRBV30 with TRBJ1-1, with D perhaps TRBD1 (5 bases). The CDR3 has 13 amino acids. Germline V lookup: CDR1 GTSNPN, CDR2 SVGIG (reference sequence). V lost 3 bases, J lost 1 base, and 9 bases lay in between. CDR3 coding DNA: TGTGCCTGGAGCTGGGGGGAGAACACTGAAGCTTTCTTT. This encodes CAWSWGENTEAFF.

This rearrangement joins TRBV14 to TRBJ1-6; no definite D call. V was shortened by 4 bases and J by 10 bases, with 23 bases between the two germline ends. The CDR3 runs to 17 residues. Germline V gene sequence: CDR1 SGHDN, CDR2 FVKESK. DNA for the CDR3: TGTGCCAGCAGCCTAAAGTGGGGTTGGGAGGGCGAATCACCCCTCCACTTT. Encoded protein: CASSLKWGWEGESPLHF.

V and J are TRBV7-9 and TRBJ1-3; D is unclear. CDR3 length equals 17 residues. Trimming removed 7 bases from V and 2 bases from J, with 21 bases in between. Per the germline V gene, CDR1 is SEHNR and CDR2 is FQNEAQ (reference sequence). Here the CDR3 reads CASTLALGFSPGNTIYF. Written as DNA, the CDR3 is TGTGCCAGCACCCTAGCGCTGGGGTTCTCTCCTGGAAACACCATATATTTT.

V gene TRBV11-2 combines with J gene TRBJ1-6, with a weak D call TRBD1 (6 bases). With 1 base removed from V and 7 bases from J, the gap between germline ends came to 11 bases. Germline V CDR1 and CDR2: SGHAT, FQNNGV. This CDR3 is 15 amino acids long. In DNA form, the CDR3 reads TGTGCCAGCAGCTTAGGGTTGCAGGGGAATTCACCCCTCCACTTT. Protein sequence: CASSLGLQGNSPLHF. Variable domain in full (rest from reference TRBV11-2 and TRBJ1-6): EAGVAQSPRYKIIEKRQSVAFWCNPISGHATLYWYQQILGQGPKLLIQFQNNGVVDDSQLPKDRFSAERLKGVDSTLKIQPAKLEDSAVYLCASSLGLQGNSPLHFGNGTRLTVT.

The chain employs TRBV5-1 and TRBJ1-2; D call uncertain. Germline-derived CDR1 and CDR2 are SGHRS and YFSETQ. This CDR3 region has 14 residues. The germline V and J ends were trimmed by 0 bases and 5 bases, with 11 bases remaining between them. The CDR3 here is CASSLDWAAYGYTF. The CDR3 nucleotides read TGCGCCAGCAGCTTGGATTGGGCGGCGTATGGCTACACCTTC.

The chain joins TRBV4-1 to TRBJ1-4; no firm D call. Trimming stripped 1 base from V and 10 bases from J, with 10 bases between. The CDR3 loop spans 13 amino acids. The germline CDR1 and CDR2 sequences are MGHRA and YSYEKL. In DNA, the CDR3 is TGCGCCAGCAGCCAAGTCGGGGTGGGAAAACTGTTTTTT. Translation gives CASSQVGVGKLFF.

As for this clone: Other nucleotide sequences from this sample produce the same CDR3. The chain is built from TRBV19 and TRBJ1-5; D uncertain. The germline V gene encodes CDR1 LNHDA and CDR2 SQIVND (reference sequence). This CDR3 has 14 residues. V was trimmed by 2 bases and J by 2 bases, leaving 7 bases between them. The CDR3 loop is CASSISGGNQPQHF. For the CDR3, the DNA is TGTGCCAGTAGTATAAGTGGTGGCAATCAGCCCCAGCATTTT.

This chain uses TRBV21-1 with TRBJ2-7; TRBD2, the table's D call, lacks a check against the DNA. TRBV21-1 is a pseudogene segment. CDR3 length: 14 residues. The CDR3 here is CASSKVVREDEQYF. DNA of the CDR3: TGTGCCAGCAGCAAGGTTGTCAGGGAGGACGAGCAGTACTTC.

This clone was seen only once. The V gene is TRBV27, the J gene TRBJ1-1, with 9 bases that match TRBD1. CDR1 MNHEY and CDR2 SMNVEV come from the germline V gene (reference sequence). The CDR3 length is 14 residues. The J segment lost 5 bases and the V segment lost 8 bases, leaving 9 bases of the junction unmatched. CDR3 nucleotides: TGTGCCAGCCGAGACAGGGGGTCATTTACTGAAGCTTTCTTT. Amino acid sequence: CASRDRGSFTEAFF.

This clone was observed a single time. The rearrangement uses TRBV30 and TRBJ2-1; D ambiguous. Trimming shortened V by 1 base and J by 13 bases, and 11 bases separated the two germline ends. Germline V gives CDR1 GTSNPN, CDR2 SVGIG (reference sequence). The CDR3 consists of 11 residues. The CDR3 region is CAWSATQIQFF. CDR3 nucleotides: TGTGCCTGGAGTGCAACCCAGATTCAGTTCTTC.

In nucleotides, the CDR3 is TGCGCCAGCAGCCCAAGGACTAGGGGCTACGAGCAGTACTTC. It specifies CASSPRTRGYEQYF. V is TRBV5-1 and J is TRBJ2-7, with 7 bases fitting TRBD2. CDR1 is SGHRS and CDR2 is YFSETQ in the germline V gene. The CDR3 sequence is 14 residues long. J gave up 3 bases and V 4 bases, and 7 bases lay outside the gene matches.

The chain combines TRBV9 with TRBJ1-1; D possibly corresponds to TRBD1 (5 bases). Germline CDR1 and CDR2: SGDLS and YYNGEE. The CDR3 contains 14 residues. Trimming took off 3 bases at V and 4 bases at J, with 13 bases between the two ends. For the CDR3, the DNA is TGTGCCAGCAGCGCCGCTGTGAGGGGCACTGAAGCTTTCTTT. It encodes CASSAAVRGTEAFF.

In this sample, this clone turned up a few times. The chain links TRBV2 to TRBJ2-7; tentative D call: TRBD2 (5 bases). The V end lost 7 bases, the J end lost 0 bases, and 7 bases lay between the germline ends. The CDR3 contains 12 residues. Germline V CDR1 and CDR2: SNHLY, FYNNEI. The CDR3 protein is CASKRGSYEQYF. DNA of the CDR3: TGTGCCAGCAAACGGGGCTCCTACGAGCAGTACTTC.